These 24 T cell receptor beta chains were all obtained from the same sample, sequenced in a study of cytomegalovirus exposure and HLA in healthy donors. Researchers ran the PCR with 60 Vbeta and 13 Jbeta primers. TCRdb's table, derived via immunoSEQ multiplex PCR, lists solely in-frame clones and lacks some. The sample holds roughly 92,000 clones, 80% seen once. Sequenced sample: PBMCs. These receptors all come from a woman aged 50 to 65 in good health and CMV-seropositive.

The CDR3 protein is CASNSGGTYNSPLHF. The CDR3 DNA is TGTGCCAGCAACTCAGGGGGCACCTATAATTCACCCCTCCACTTT. This rearrangement joins TRBV5-4 to TRBJ1-6; 8 nucleotides line up with TRBD1. The CDR3 extends over 15 amino acids. Germline CDR1 reads SGHNT; CDR2 reads YYREEE (reference sequence). V shed 6 bases, J shed 2 bases, and the junction held 4 bases outside the gene matches.

This clone was observed once. The rearrangement links TRBV11-2 to TRBJ1-1, with unresolved D. The CDR3 has 15 residues. Germline V CDR1 and CDR2: SGHAT, FQNNGV. The ends were cut back, 5 bases at V and 4 bases at J, with 17 bases in the middle. The CDR3 nucleotides read TGTGCCAGCAGCCCCTTGCGGGGTAGGCGCACTGAAGCTTTCTTT. Its protein product is CASSPLRGRRTEAFF.

V gene TRBV30 combines with J gene TRBJ1-1; no clear D gene. This CDR3 spans 12 amino acids. Trimming removed 2 bases at V and 2 bases at J, with 6 bases between. Germline-derived CDR1 and CDR2 are GTSNPN and SVGIG (reference sequence). CDR3 residues: CAWSSGNTEAFF. CDR3 bases: TGTGCCTGGAGTTCAGGTAACACTGAAGCTTTCTTT. Filled out from reference TRBV30 and TRBJ1-1, the complete variable domain reads SQTIHQWPATLVQPVGSPLSLECTVEGTSNPNLYWYRQAAGRGLQLLFYSVGIGQISSEVPQNLSASRPQDRQFILSSKKLLLSDSGFYLCAWSSGNTEAFFGQGTRLTVV.

The chain combines TRBV9 with TRBJ2-1, with 8 bases lining up with TRBD1. The germline CDR1 and CDR2 sequences are SGDLS and YYNGEE. This CDR3 is 15 amino acids long. V gave up 0 bases and J gave up 6 bases; unmatched junction bases: 5. The CDR3 sequence is CASSVGGQVTNEQFF. CDR3 sequence (DNA): TGTGCCAGCAGCGTAGGGGGACAGGTGACCAATGAGCAGTTCTTC.

The V and J genes are TRBV7-9 and TRBJ2-6; D gene uncertain. CDR3 length equals 15 residues. Trimming pared 2 bases from V and 4 bases from J, leaving 9 bases between. CDR1 SEHNR and CDR2 FQNEAQ come from the germline V gene (reference sequence). CDR3 in DNA: TGTGCCAGCAGCTTAAGCGCCGTGGGGGCCAACGTCCTGACTTTC. Its protein is CASSLSAVGANVLTF.

The chain joins TRBV7-3 to TRBJ1-2; 7 bases map to TRBD1. Germline trimming cut 5 bases from V and 14 bases from J; bases unmatched to any gene: 17. Germline V gene sequence: CDR1 SGHTA, CDR2 FQGTGA. The CDR3 length is 14 residues. The chain's CDR3 is CASSPQGTATSKTF. The CDR3 bases are TGTGCCAGCAGCCCCCAAGGGACAGCCACCTCAAAAACCTTC.

The chain uses TRBV10-1 and TRBJ2-3; 15 positions match TRBD2. The CDR3 sequence is 16 residues long. V lost 8 bases, J lost 3 bases, and 6 bases stayed unmatched. Germline V CDR1 and CDR2: WNHNN, SYGVQD (reference sequence). CDR3: CASARTSGGATDTQYF. The DNA for the CDR3 is TGCGCCAGCGCACGGACTAGCGGGGGGGCGACAGATACGCAGTATTTT.

This chain uses TRBV5-1 with TRBJ2-2, with 9 bases that match TRBD1. Germline CDR1 reads SGHRS; CDR2 reads YFSETQ. This CDR3 region has 14 residues. V shed 4 bases, J shed 6 bases, and the junction held 4 bases outside the gene matches. CDR3 in amino acids: CASSPGTGPGELFF. The CDR3 nucleotides read TGCGCCAGCAGCCCCGGGACAGGGCCCGGGGAGCTGTTTTTT.

V usage is TRBV10-1 and J usage is TRBJ2-1, with 9 nucleotides matching TRBD2. CDR3 length: 15 residues. With V trimmed by 4 bases and J by 8 bases, 9 bases remained unmatched. Germline V gives CDR1 WNHNN, CDR2 SYGVQD (reference sequence). The CDR3 DNA is TGCGCCAGCAGTGCGTTGGCGGGAGGGCGGGATGAGCAGTTCTTC. It specifies CASSALAGGRDEQFF.

The rearrangement links TRBV29-1 to TRBJ1-2, with D tentatively TRBD1 (6 bases). The CDR3 consists of 13 residues. The ends were cut back, 7 bases at V and 0 bases at J, with 12 bases in the middle. Germline V gene lookup returns CDR1 SQVTM and CDR2 ANQGSEA. The CDR3 here is CSAVDRTNYGYTF. As DNA, the CDR3 is TGCAGCGCCGTGGACAGAACTAACTATGGCTACACCTTC.

This sequence joins TRBV27 and TRBJ1-4; D is ambiguous. Germline lookup yields CDR1 MNHEY and CDR2 SMNVEV (reference sequence). With 1 base removed from V and 7 bases from J, the gap between germline ends came to 16 bases. CDR3 length equals 16 residues. The CDR3 is CASSLYPPSDGEKLFF. The CDR3 DNA follows: TGTGCCAGCAGTTTATACCCCCCCAGTGATGGTGAAAAACTGTTTTTT.

The chain links TRBV6-5 to TRBJ1-5; D perhaps matches TRBD1 (6 bases). Germline values: CDR1 MNHEY, CDR2 SVGAGI. The CDR3 is made up of 15 amino acids. Trimming pared 2 bases from V and 2 bases from J, leaving 10 bases between. CDR3 in amino acids: CASSYGGHGNQPQHF. In nucleotides, the CDR3 is TGTGCCAGCAGTTACGGGGGCCATGGCAATCAGCCCCAGCATTTT.

The chain combines TRBV30 with TRBJ2-5; possible D gene TRBD1, 6 bases. The germline V gene has CDR1 GTSNPN and CDR2 SVGIG (reference sequence). Trimming left V 0 bases short and J 2 bases short, with 13 bases between. The CDR3 runs 15 residues. The CDR3 here is CAWSVLFGQQETQYF. The CDR3 DNA reads TGTGCCTGGAGTGTACTTTTCGGACAGCAAGAGACCCAGTACTTC.

This chain uses TRBV6-5 with TRBJ1-6, with TRBD1 matching over 9 bases. Looked up from germline, CDR1 is MNHEY and CDR2 is SVGAGI. J gave up 10 bases and V 8 bases, and 6 bases lay outside the gene matches. The CDR3 covers 13 residues. The CDR3 nucleotides read TGTGCCAGCTCACAGGGGGCCACCTCACCCCTCCACTTT. Its translation: CASSQGATSPLHF.

This clone was found a few times. V gene TRBV19 combines with J gene TRBJ1-6; D remains ambiguous. The V gene lost 1 base and the J gene lost 9 bases, with 7 bases spanning the gap. The CDR3 has 13 amino acids. The V gene's germline CDR1 is LNHDA and CDR2 SQIVND (reference sequence). The chain's CDR3 is CASSIVPSSPLHF. CDR3 nucleotides: TGTGCCAGTAGTATAGTTCCGTCTTCACCCCTCCACTTT.

The chain uses TRBV7-3 and TRBJ2-7; D possibly matches TRBD1 or TRBD2 (5 bases each). V lost 1 base, J lost 7 bases, and 11 bases lay in between. Germline V gene sequence: CDR1 SGHTA, CDR2 FQGTGA. This CDR3 contains 13 residues. CDR3 DNA sequence: TGTGCCAGCAGCTTAAATCCCTGGGGGGAGCAGTACGTC. This codes for CASSLNPWGEQYV.

The gene calls are TRBV6-6 and TRBJ2-7; TRBD1 might be the D (6 bases). V lost 7 bases and J lost 2, with 18 bases in between. This CDR3 region has 15 residues. CDR1 is MNHNY, CDR2 SVGAGI, per germline (reference sequence). CDR3 sequence reads: CASTRWGQGTYEQYV. The CDR3 region has the DNA TGTGCCAGCACCAGGTGGGGGCAGGGGACCTACGAGCAGTACGTC.

This chain uses TRBV5-5 with TRBJ1-5, with D possibly being TRBD1 (5 bases). The CDR3 is made up of 16 amino acids. Trimming pared 2 bases from V and 2 bases from J, leaving 14 bases between. The germline CDR1 and CDR2 sequences are SGHKS and YYEKEE (reference sequence). DNA for the CDR3: TGTGCCAGCAGCTTAAGGGCGGGGGGGGGCAATCAGCCCCAGCATTTT. It codes for CASSLRAGGGNQPQHF.

The chain has TRBV10-3 and TRBJ1-4; D not resolved. Germline CDR1 reads ENHRY; CDR2 reads SYGVKD. The germline V and J ends were trimmed by 3 bases and 6 bases, with 8 bases remaining between them. The CDR3 totals 13 residues. CDR3 sequence: CAISEPPDEKLFF. The DNA of the CDR3 is TGTGCCATCAGTGAACCCCCGGATGAAAAACTGTTTTTT.

The chain recombines TRBV6-5 with TRBJ2-3; D unresolved. The V end lost 9 bases, the J end lost 5 bases, and 12 bases lay between the germline ends. The CDR3 spans 12 residues. The germline V gene has CDR1 MNHEY and CDR2 SVGAGI. CDR3 bases: TGTGCCAGGAGCTGGTTTGGAGATACGCAGTATTTT. Residues: CARSWFGDTQYF.

The V gene is TRBV5-1, the J gene TRBJ2-1; D gene ambiguous. The CDR3 length is 13 residues. Germline V gives CDR1 SGHRS, CDR2 YFSETQ. Trimming left V 0 bases short and J 3 bases short, with 4 bases between. Here the CDR3 reads CASSLGGYNEQFF. The DNA for the CDR3 is TGCGCCAGCAGCTTGGGAGGCTACAATGAGCAGTTCTTC.

In its sample, this clone was seen a few times. The chain joins TRBV14 to TRBJ1-1, with D unclear. Germline V gives CDR1 SGHDN, CDR2 FVKESK. The CDR3 has 15 amino acids. Between the trimmed V and J ends, which lost 0 bases and 5 bases, there was a span of 13 bases. The DNA for the CDR3 is TGTGCCAGCAGCCAAGATCTGACGACGAGGACTGAAGCTTTCTTT. Translated, it gives CASSQDLTTRTEAFF.

This chain links TRBV4-2 with TRBJ2-3, with TRBD2 matching 10 bases. CDR1 and CDR2 from the germline V gene are LGHNA and YNFKEQ. Trimming removed 1 base from V and 3 bases from J; junction bases left unmatched: 7. This CDR3 region has 17 residues. The CDR3 nucleotides are TGTGCCAGCAGCCAAGTTAAGCGGGGGGGCCTGACAGATACGCAGTATTTT. Its translation: CASSQVKRGGLTDTQYF.

The genes are TRBV5-1 and TRBJ1-5, with D maybe TRBD1 (6 bases). The V end was cut by 4 bases, the J end by 3 bases, with 17 bases between. Germline CDR1 SGHRS, CDR2 YFSETQ. The CDR3 runs 16 residues. CDR3 DNA: TGCGCCAGCAGCCATAGCCCCAGGGGTGACAATCAGCCCCAGCATTTT. It is translated as CASSHSPRGDNQPQHF.